These T cell receptor beta chains were read from a single sample in a study of cytomegalovirus exposure and HLA in healthy donors. TCRdb keeps only in-frame clones here, not all; method: immunoSEQ multiplex PCR. The table has 95,000 to 130,000 clones, over 8% seen once. Input material: PBMCs. The source is a man aged 30-40 years in good health and CMV-seronegative. CDR3s include the opening cysteine and the closing phenylalanine or tryptophan. A D gene is named only where the DNA matches it firmly. Clone size is not always given. Where it is, it says once, few, many or a class for expanded clones.

>TRBD2|TRBV6-6|.|14|TRBJ2-3
CASSYTSGTDTQYF
TGTGCCAGCAGTTATACTAGCGGCACAGATACGCAGTATTTT
>TRBD1|TRBV5-1|.|15|TRBJ1-2
CASSVTGGPSYGYTF
TGCGCCAGCAGCGTCACAGGGGGCCCTAGCTATGGCTACACCTTC
>TRBD2|TRBV18|.|15|TRBJ2-3
CASSPTAGPTDTQYF
TGTGCCAGCTCACCAACAGCGGGACCAACAGATACGCAGTATTTT
>.|TRBV6-5|.|16|TRBJ2-4
CASSYSRGLAKNIQYF
TGTGCCAGCAGTTACTCGAGAGGCCTAGCCAAAAACATTCAGTACTTC
>TRBD2|TRBV30|few|14|TRBJ2-1
CAWSASGGAGEQFF
TGTGCCTGGAGTGCTAGCGGGGGGGCCGGGGAGCAGTTCTTC
>TRBD1|TRBV9|few|16|TRBJ2-5
CASSPSTGVTQETQYF
TGTGCCAGCAGTCCCTCGACAGGGGTGACCCAAGAGACCCAGTACTTC
>.|TRBV6-5|.|13|TRBJ2-5
CASRRQVQETQYF
TGTGCCAGCAGACGACAGGTCCAAGAGACCCAGTACTTC
>.|TRBV10-3|.|15|TRBJ1-1
CAISESSGIRAEAFF
TGTGCCATCAGTGAGTCGTCGGGAATACGGGCTGAAGCTTTCTTT
>.|TRBV7-9|.|15|TRBJ1-2
CASSLALDSNYGYTF
TGTGCCAGCAGCTTAGCGCTTGACAGCAACTATGGCTACACCTTC
>.|TRBV4-3|few|15|TRBJ2-5
CASSQDLGGSGTQYF
TGCGCCAGCAGCCAAGATCTAGGTGGGTCTGGGACCCAGTACTTC
>.|TRBV18|.|14|TRBJ1-1
CASSPQTANTEAFF
TGTGCCAGCTCACCACAAACAGCGAACACTGAAGCTTTCTTT
>.|TRBV14|.|15|TRBJ2-7
CASSPRKIPPGEQYF
TGTGCCAGCAGCCCTAGAAAGATACCTCCTGGCGAGCAGTACTTC
>TRBD1|TRBV28|.|15|TRBJ1-4
CASRGGTGRNEKLFF
TGTGCCAGCAGGGGAGGGACAGGGAGGAATGAAAAACTGTTTTTT
>TRBD2|TRBV14|few|14|TRBJ2-1
CASSQSLAGGPTFF
TGTGCCAGCAGCCAATCACTAGCGGGAGGGCCGACGTTCTTC
>.|TRBV5-4|.|19|TRBJ2-6
CATNPSGRGRVAGANVLTF
TGTGCCACCAACCCCTCCGGGCGGGGACGGGTGGCTGGGGCCAACGTCCTGACTTTC
>.|TRBV4-1|.|13|TRBJ1-2
CASSSRGGNGYTF
TGCGCCAGCAGCTCCCGCGGGGGGAATGGCTACACCTTC
>TRBD2|TRBV6-5|.|13|TRBJ2-7
CATQAGLAFEQCF
TGTGCCACCCAAGCGGGACTAGCGTTCGAGCAGTGCTTC
>TRBD1|TRBV11-3|few|12|TRBJ2-7
CASSQNQGAPYF
TGTGCCAGCAGCCAAAACCAGGGGGCGCCGTACTTC
>TRBD2|TRBV25-1|few|15|TRBJ2-7
CASSETSGISYEQYF
TGTGCCAGCAGTGAAACTAGCGGGATCTCCTACGAGCAGTACTTC
>.|TRBV29-1|.|13|TRBJ2-3
CSVDLGAGDTQYF
TGCAGCGTCGACTTGGGAGCCGGAGATACGCAGTATTTT